The 14 T cell receptor beta chains in this list originate from one sample, sequenced in a study of cytomegalovirus exposure and HLA in healthy donors. The PCR ran on 60 Vbeta and 13 Jbeta primers. Clones were read by immunoSEQ multiplex PCR, and TCRdb kept only the in-frame ones, dropping some. Here the sample spans approximately 190,000 clones, 84% being singletons. Material for sequencing was PBMCs. The receptors originated from a woman in her 50s in good health and CMV-seropositive.

Comments on this clone: One junction end does not reproduce the germline sequence, and a read error may be involved. The V and J genes are TRBV7-9 and TRBJ2-2, with TRBD2 matching 9 bases. The CDR3 is made up of 16 amino acids. Per the germline V gene, CDR1 is SEHNR and CDR2 is FQNEAQ (reference sequence). CDR3 nucleotides: TGTTCCAGCAGCTTGTCGGCGGGGGGGCAGAGCGGGGAGCTGTTTTTT. Translating it yields CSSSLSAGGQSGELFF.

The rearrangement uses TRBV20-1 and TRBJ2-7, with a weak D call TRBD2 (5 bases). The germline V gene encodes CDR1 DFQATT and CDR2 SNEGSKA (reference sequence). V lost 6 bases, J lost 7 bases, and 10 bases lay in between. The CDR3 is made up of 10 amino acids. Here the CDR3 DNA reads TGCAGTGCCGGAGGTTGGGAGCAGTACTTC. Protein: CSAGGWEQYF.

V and J are TRBV6-5 and TRBJ2-1, with 11 bases lining up with TRBD2. The CDR3 totals 15 residues. V shed 5 bases and J 6 bases; nucleotides not matched to a gene: 6. CDR1 is MNHEY and CDR2 is SVGAGI in the germline V gene. The CDR3 reads CASSTPSGGTNEQFF. The CDR3, as DNA: TGTGCCAGCAGTACTCCTAGCGGGGGGACCAATGAGCAGTTCTTC.

The rearrangement uses TRBV9 and TRBJ1-1; D possibly corresponds to TRBD1 (5 bases). The germline V and J ends were trimmed by 2 bases and 2 bases, with 13 bases remaining between them. Germline values: CDR1 SGDLS, CDR2 YYNGEE. The CDR3 has 15 amino acids. This CDR3 reads CASSVGGGSNTEAFF. The CDR3 DNA is TGTGCCAGCAGCGTTGGGGGAGGGAGTAACACTGAAGCTTTCTTT.

V and J are TRBV5-1 and TRBJ2-4, with 9 nucleotides matching TRBD2. Losses at the gene ends were 2 bases for V and 3 bases for J; bases not matched to a gene: 6. CDR3 length: 16 amino acids. Germline V gene data show CDR1 as SGHRS and CDR2 as YFSETQ. The CDR3 here is CASSLWQREVKNIQYF. In nucleotides, the CDR3 is TGCGCCAGCAGCTTATGGCAGCGGGAGGTCAAAAACATTCAGTACTTC.

A few counts support this clone. The rearrangement uses TRBV7-3 and TRBJ2-2; 10 bases map to TRBD1. The J segment lost 7 bases and the V segment lost 6 bases, leaving 8 bases of the junction unmatched. Per germline, CDR1 SGHTA and CDR2 FQGTGA. This CDR3 has 15 amino acids. CDR3 in DNA: TGTGCCAGCAGGAACGCTGGGACAGGGGTCGGGGAGCTGTTTTTT. Translated, it gives CASRNAGTGVGELFF. The full variable domain, its missing parts supplied by reference TRBV7-3 and TRBJ2-2, is GAGVSQTPSNKVTEKGKYVELRCDPISGHTALYWYRQSLGQGPEFLIYFQGTGAADDSGLPNDRFFAVRPEGSVSTLKIQRTERGDSAVYLCASRNAGTGVGELFFGEGSRLTVL.

The CDR3 loop reads CASSYSGIGQTDTQYF. As DNA, the CDR3 is TGTGCCAGCAGTTACTCGGGCATCGGACAAACAGATACGCAGTATTTT. The chain joins TRBV6-5 to TRBJ2-3, with D maybe TRBD1 (5 bases). V was cut by 0 bases and J by 3 bases, with 13 bases left in between. Germline V lookup: CDR1 MNHEY, CDR2 SVGAGI. There are 16 residues in the CDR3.

This CDR3 reads CASSLDRRNYGYTF. CDR3 DNA: TGTGCCAGCAGCTTGGACCGCCGGAACTATGGCTACACCTTC. The chain uses TRBV5-6 and TRBJ1-2; unclear D gene. The CDR3 loop spans 14 amino acids. V gave up 0 bases and J gave up 2 bases, with 8 bases separating them. The V gene's germline CDR1 is SGHDT and CDR2 YYEEEE.

The rearrangement links TRBV7-2 to TRBJ1-5; tentative D call: TRBD1 (6 bases). In germline, CDR1 is SGHTA, CDR2 FQGNSA. The V gene lost 1 base and the J gene lost 4 bases, with 11 bases spanning the gap. The CDR3 runs to 15 residues. CDR3 bases: TGTGCCAGCAGCTTAGGGGACATCAATAATCAGCCCCAGCATTTT. It specifies CASSLGDINNQPQHF.

The J gene is TRBJ1-5, the V gene TRBV15; 9 bases line up with TRBD1. J gave up 0 bases and V 5 bases, and 5 bases lay outside the gene matches. CDR3 length equals 16 residues. Per germline, CDR1 LNHNV and CDR2 YYDKDF (reference sequence). The CDR3 DNA reads as TGTGCCACCAGCCGACGACAGGGGGATAGCAATCAGCCCCAGCATTTT. Residues: CATSRRQGDSNQPQHF.

The genes are TRBV7-9 and TRBJ2-5; TRBD2 is a possible D gene (7 bases). V gave up 4 bases and J gave up 4 bases, with 22 bases separating them. The CDR3 consists of 17 residues. In germline, CDR1 is SEHNR, CDR2 FQNEAQ (reference sequence). The CDR3 nucleotides are TGTGCCAGCAGCTCCTCCGGGGCGGGGGCCTGGGTAGAGACCCAGTACTTC. Translating it yields CASSSSGAGAWVETQYF.

In this sample, this clone turned up once. The J gene is TRBJ2-5, the V gene TRBV15; 8 bases map to TRBD2. TRBJ2-7 explains the end of the DNA better; the J call may be wrong. Germline V gene data show CDR1 as LNHNV and CDR2 as YYDKDF (reference sequence). The CDR3 spans 18 residues. In nucleotides, the CDR3 is TGTGCCACCAGCAGACCCCGGGGGGGGGCAGGGTACATCTACGAGCAGTACTTC. It is translated as CATSRPRGGAGYIYEQYF.

On this clone itself: One end of the junction is discordant with germline, which a read error may explain. The chain joins TRBV7-9 to TRBJ2-1; TRBD2 agrees at 10 bases. From germline, CDR1 is SEHNR and CDR2 FQNEAQ (reference sequence). This CDR3 is built from 12 residues. The CDR3 nucleotides read TGTTCCAGCAGCGGACTAGCGGACCAGCAGTTCTTC. This encodes CSSSGLADQQFF. The full variable domain, with the rest looked up from reference TRBV7-9 and TRBJ2-1, is DTGVSQNPRHKITKRGQNVTFRCDPISEHNRLYWYRQTLGQGPEFLTYFQNEAQLEKSRLLSDRFSAERPKGSFSTLEIQRTEQGDSAMYLCSSSGLADQQFFGPGTRLTVL.

The CDR3 DNA sequence: TGCGCCAGCAGCCAAGAAAGAGTCGGGGTCGGAAAACTGTTTTTT. Encoded protein: CASSQERVGVGKLFF. The chain carries TRBV4-3 and TRBJ1-4; D is uncertain. The CDR3 has 15 residues. Trimming took off 0 bases at V and 10 bases at J, with 15 bases between the two ends. The germline CDR1 and CDR2 sequences are LGHNA and YSLEER.